Listed here are 5 T cell receptor beta chains from one sample, sequenced in a study of metastatic and nonmetastatic thyroid tumors. MiXCR was used by TCRdb to re-call the PCR reads. This sample has about 30,000 clones, with more than 20% found just once. Patients underwent thyroid surgery, and none had received any treatment before it. The specimen was blood. These receptors originate from a female donor with papillary thyroid cancer or a benign thyroid nodule (not recorded which). Some clones in this sample may be carry-over from other donors' samples.

This clone was counted many times. J is TRBJ2-2 and V is TRBV13, with D perhaps matching TRBD2 (5 bases). The CDR3 extends over 16 amino acids. In germline, CDR1 is PRHDT, CDR2 FYEKMQ (reference sequence). V was trimmed by 8 bases and J by 5 bases, leaving 21 bases between them. CDR3 DNA: TGTGCCAGCTCTGTCTTTGGAGGAATGGGGACCGGGGAGCTGTTTTTT. Its protein is CASSVFGGMGTGELFF.

This clone was counted ten times or more. The V and J genes are TRBV4-3 and TRBJ2-1, with TRBD2 identical over 9 bases. In germline, CDR1 is LGHNA, CDR2 YSLEER. This CDR3 spans 19 amino acids. Trimming removed 0 bases from V and 5 bases from J; junction bases left unmatched: 14. The chain's CDR3 is CASSQENLAGDIGDNEQFF. In DNA, the CDR3 is TGCGCCAGCAGCCAAGAAAACTTAGCGGGAGACATAGGGGACAATGAGCAGTTCTTC.

The table lists this clone with many counts. The V and J genes are TRBV7-9 and TRBJ2-1, with TRBD2 identical over 13 bases. The CDR3 extends over 18 amino acids. CDR1 is SEHNR, CDR2 FQNEAQ, per germline (reference sequence). Trimming took 3 bases from V and 1 from J; bases not matched to a gene: 6. The CDR3 region is CASSFRTSGGASYNEQFF. The CDR3 region has the DNA TGTGCCAGCAGCTTTAGGACTAGCGGGGGAGCATCCTACAATGAGCAGTTCTTC.

This clone was seen a few times. This rearrangement joins TRBV6-1 to TRBJ2-5, with D possibly TRBD2 on 6 matching bases. Germline V lookup: CDR1 MNHNS, CDR2 SASEGT. The V gene lost 6 bases and the J gene lost 7 bases, with 15 bases spanning the gap. This CDR3 comprises 13 residues. This chain's CDR3 is CASSAPWGGTQYF. CDR3 DNA sequence: TGTGCCAGCAGCGCCCCCTGGGGAGGGACCCAGTACTTC.

This clone was counted ten times or more. The V call is TRBV6-4, the J call TRBJ2-1; unclear D gene. The ends were cut back, 3 bases at V and 4 bases at J, with 7 bases in the middle. The CDR3 covers 13 residues. Germline values: CDR1 MRHNA, CDR2 SNTAGT. The CDR3 loop reads CASSEAEYNEQFF. CDR3 nucleotide sequence: TGTGCCAGCAGTGAGGCAGAATACAATGAGCAGTTCTTC.